Shown below are 32 T cell receptor beta chains from a single sample sequenced in a study of blood T cell repertoires in COVID-19. Method: immunoSEQ multiplex PCR; TCRdb's copy keeps in-frame clones and lacks some. This table has 300,000 to 400,000 clones, less than 90% appearing once. The sample taken for sequencing was PBMCs or T cells enriched from blood (not recorded which). The receptors stem from a woman younger than 45 who had recovered from COVID-19.

As regards this clone: Just one base apart from a much larger clone, this may be a read error. Additional DNA sequences in this sample encode the identical CDR3. This chain connects TRBV7-8 to TRBJ2-3, with unresolved D. This CDR3 is 12 amino acids long. CDR1 and CDR2 from the germline V gene are SGHVS and FQNEAQ. Trimming took 5 bases from V and 2 from J, leaving 5 bases between them. The CDR3 sequence is CASSPFTDTQYF. The CDR3 region has the DNA TGTGCCAGCAGCCCCTTCACAGATACGCAGTATTTT.

The chain joins TRBV7-9 to TRBJ1-3, with D maybe TRBD1 (6 bases). V was cut by 4 bases and J by 3 bases, with 13 bases left in between. CDR3 length: 15 amino acids. CDR1 and CDR2 (germline): SEHNR, FQNEAQ (reference sequence). The CDR3 loop is CASSSEGGGGNTIYF. The DNA of the CDR3 is TGTGCCAGCAGCTCCGAGGGAGGGGGTGGAAACACCATATATTTT.

The chain uses TRBV6-5 and TRBJ2-2, with TRBD1 as a possible D gene (6 bases). This CDR3 region has 14 residues. Between the trimmed V and J ends, which lost 5 bases and 4 bases, there was a span of 11 bases. The germline V gene encodes CDR1 MNHEY and CDR2 SVGAGI. The CDR3 nucleotides read TGTGCCAGCAGTCCAACAGGGTTCACCGGGGAGCTGTTTTTT. Translation: CASSPTGFTGELFF.

V gene TRBV2 combines with J gene TRBJ1-5, with a weak D call TRBD1 (6 bases). This CDR3 spans 12 amino acids. CDR1 and CDR2 (germline): SNHLY, FYNNEI. V dropped 6 bases and J dropped 9 bases, with 12 bases sitting between them. For the CDR3, the DNA is TGTGCCAGCAGACATTCACAGGGGCCCCAGCATTTT. It encodes CASRHSQGPQHF.

The V call is TRBV6-2 or TRBV6-3, the J call TRBJ2-1; the D gene is possibly TRBD1 (5 bases). The CDR3 has 17 residues. Trimming took 0 bases from V and 0 from J, leaving 12 bases between them. The germline gives CDR1 MNHEY, CDR2 SVGEGT. This chain's CDR3 is CASSYSTTGNSYNEQFF. CDR3 nucleotide sequence: TGTGCCAGCAGTTACTCCACTACAGGAAACTCCTACAATGAGCAGTTCTTC.

The V and J genes are TRBV6-4 and TRBJ1-2; no reliable D call. CDR1 and CDR2 (germline): MRHNA, SNTAGT. Trimming stripped 6 bases from V and 9 bases from J, with 17 bases between. The CDR3 length is 13 residues. The CDR3 coding sequence is TGTGCCAGCAGAGAAGGGCCGGAGGGAAGCTACACCTTC. Its translation is CASREGPEGSYTF.

The gene calls are TRBV19 and TRBJ2-3; 9 bases align to TRBD2. J lost 2 bases, V lost 5 bases, and 5 bases had no gene match. This CDR3 has 15 amino acids. Looked up from germline, CDR1 is LNHDA and CDR2 is SQIVND (reference sequence). CDR3 in amino acids: CASSLLAGHTDTQYF. The CDR3 region has the DNA TGTGCCAGTAGTCTACTAGCGGGTCACACAGATACGCAGTATTTT.

This chain connects TRBV27 to TRBJ1-1; 8 nucleotides match TRBD1. Germline CDR1 and CDR2: MNHEY and SMNVEV (reference sequence). Trimming cost V 0 bases and J 11 bases; bases outside gene matches: 5. The CDR3 sequence is 13 residues long. The CDR3 sequence is CASSLSRTGWAFF. The CDR3, as DNA: TGTGCCAGCAGTTTATCCAGGACAGGGTGGGCTTTCTTT.

J is TRBJ2-5 and V is TRBV2; D is unclear. This CDR3 is 17 amino acids long. Germline V lookup: CDR1 SNHLY, CDR2 FYNNEI. Deletions cut 5 bases from V and 0 bases from J, with 19 bases between. The CDR3 DNA reads as TGTGCCAGCAGTACCCTGGAGACGAGAACGTACCAAGAGACCCAGTACTTC. Amino acid sequence: CASSTLETRTYQETQYF.

The chain recombines TRBV6-5 with TRBJ2-1, with TRBD2 as a possible D gene (6 bases). Between the trimmed V and J ends, which lost 4 bases and 3 bases, there was a span of 13 bases. The germline gives CDR1 MNHEY, CDR2 SVGAGI. The CDR3 has 15 residues. The CDR3 DNA reads TGTGCCAGCAGTTCCTTCGGGACTGGCTACAATGAGCAGTTCTTC. Protein sequence: CASSSFGTGYNEQFF.

The chain links TRBV5-1 to TRBJ1-1, with 9 bases fitting TRBD1. CDR3 length equals 16 residues. The germline V gene encodes CDR1 SGHRS and CDR2 YFSETQ. V lost 0 bases, J lost 5 bases, and 8 bases stayed unmatched. CDR3 nucleotide sequence: TGCGCCAGCAGCTTGGCCAGGACAGGGGCGGGGACTGAAGCTTTCTTT. Protein product: CASSLARTGAGTEAFF.

The chain uses TRBV6-1 and TRBJ2-4; a weak D match, TRBD1 (6 bases). The germline CDR1 and CDR2 sequences are MNHNS and SASEGT. The V gene lost 1 base and the J gene lost 6 bases, with 19 bases spanning the gap. This CDR3 has 17 residues. The CDR3: CASSEVLGGAGVNIQYF. The CDR3 coding sequence is TGTGCCAGCAGTGAAGTTCTTGGGGGCGCAGGGGTAAACATTCAGTACTTC.

The chain joins TRBV9 to TRBJ1-1, with 7 bases fitting TRBD1. V dropped 3 bases and J dropped 3; count of bases not matched to a gene: 11. Germline V gene sequence: CDR1 SGDLS, CDR2 YYNGEE. The CDR3 is 16 residues long. In DNA, the CDR3 is TGTGCCAGCAGCGGGAAGACAGGGCACGGGGACACTGAAGCTTTCTTT. It is translated as CASSGKTGHGDTEAFF.

J is TRBJ1-2 and V is TRBV10-3; D not resolved. The V end was cut by 3 bases, the J end by 7 bases, with 18 bases between. The CDR3 sequence is 15 residues long. Germline values: CDR1 ENHRY, CDR2 SYGVKD. Written as DNA, the CDR3 is TGTGCCATCAGTGACGTTCTAAGATTCGCCCCTGGCTACACCTTC. Its translation: CAISDVLRFAPGYTF.

The genes are TRBV5-8 and TRBJ1-6; TRBD1 matches 8 bases. Germline V CDR1 and CDR2: SGHTS, YDEGEE. J gave up 4 bases and V 4 bases, and 10 bases lay outside the gene matches. The CDR3 length is 17 residues. The CDR3 DNA reads as TGTGCCAGCAGCACAACGGACAGGGCCCCGTATAATTCACCCCTCCACTTT. It encodes CASSTTDRAPYNSPLHF.

This clone has only one observation. V gene TRBV27 combines with J gene TRBJ2-7, with TRBD1 identical over 7 bases. J lost 6 bases, V lost 5 bases, and 4 bases had no gene match. The CDR3 spans 12 residues. CDR1 and CDR2 from the germline V gene are MNHEY and SMNVEV (reference sequence). CDR3 protein: CASSVRGSEQYF. CDR3 bases: TGTGCCAGCAGTGTCAGGGGGTCCGAGCAGTACTTC.

The chain combines TRBV5-1 with TRBJ2-1; a possible D gene is TRBD2 (5 bases). Germline V gene lookup returns CDR1 SGHRS and CDR2 YFSETQ. V lost 2 bases, J lost 6 bases, and 6 bases lay in between. There are 12 residues in the CDR3. CDR3 sequence (DNA): TGCGCCAGCAGCTTCCGGGGCAATGAGCAGTTCTTC. This encodes CASSFRGNEQFF. Variable domain in full (rest from reference TRBV5-1 and TRBJ2-1): KAGVTQTPRYLIKTRGQQVTLSCSPISGHRSVSWYQQTPGQGLQFLFEYFSETQRNKGNFPGRFSGRQFSNSRSEMNVSTLELGDSALYLCASSFRGNEQFFGPGTRLTVL.

The rearrangement uses TRBV5-4 and TRBJ2-5; TRBD1 aligns across 7 bases. Germline V gene lookup returns CDR1 SGHNT and CDR2 YYREEE (reference sequence). J lost 2 bases, V lost 4 bases, and 8 bases had no gene match. This CDR3 contains 15 residues. This chain's CDR3 is CASSENRDRQETQYF. The CDR3 nucleotides are TGTGCCAGCAGCGAAAACCGGGACAGACAAGAGACCCAGTACTTC.

The chain has TRBV2 and TRBJ2-5, with D perhaps matching TRBD1 (6 bases). The CDR3 sequence is 15 residues long. Germline lookup yields CDR1 SNHLY and CDR2 FYNNEI. Trimming removed 4 bases at V and 5 bases at J, with 17 bases between. This chain's CDR3 is CASSGRTPRGETQYF. Here the CDR3 DNA reads TGTGCCAGCAGTGGGCGGACTCCCAGGGGTGAGACCCAGTACTTC.

The CDR3 nucleotides read TGTGCCAGCAGTGGTAAAAGCTTGAACACTGAAGCTTTCTTT. Its protein is CASSGKSLNTEAFF. V and J are TRBV2 and TRBJ1-1; D is uncertain. Trimming shortened V by 4 bases and J by 0 bases, and 9 bases separated the two germline ends. CDR1 SNHLY and CDR2 FYNNEI come from the germline V gene. The CDR3 has 14 amino acids. Supplemented by reference TRBV2 and TRBJ1-1, the full variable domain reads EPEVTQTPSHQVTQMGQEVILRCVPISNHLYFYWYRQILGQKVEFLVSFYNNEISEKSEIFDDQFSVERPDGSNFTLKIRSTKLEDSAMYFCASSGKSLNTEAFFGQGTRLTVV.

J is TRBJ1-2 and V is TRBV4-1; TRBD1 agrees at 10 bases. CDR3 length: 14 amino acids. The ends lost 3 bases at V and 7 bases at J; junction bases unmatched: 5. Germline V gene data show CDR1 as MGHRA and CDR2 as YSYEKL. The CDR3, as DNA: TGCGCCAGCAGCCAGGGGGACAGGGGATTTGGCTACACCTTC. Its translation: CASSQGDRGFGYTF.

CDR3 in DNA: TGTGCCAGCAGCCTCCTCGGGACAGGGGAGAACACCATATATTTT. It encodes CASSLLGTGENTIYF. This sequence joins TRBV27 and TRBJ1-3, with TRBD1 identical over 10 bases. This CDR3 comprises 15 residues. CDR1 MNHEY and CDR2 SMNVEV come from the germline V gene (reference sequence). V lost 6 bases to trimming and J lost 7 bases; unmatched junction nucleotides: 9.

The chain recombines TRBV5-5 with TRBJ2-7; tentative D call: TRBD2 (5 bases). This CDR3 has 12 amino acids. V was pared by 4 bases and J by 5 bases, with 10 bases between. CDR1 and CDR2 (germline): SGHKS, YYEKEE (reference sequence). This CDR3 reads CASSPTGNEQYF. The CDR3 DNA reads as TGTGCCAGCAGCCCCACGGGGAACGAGCAGTACTTC.

CDR3 sequence: CASSLGVTPGQETQYF. The CDR3 nucleotides read TGTGCCAGCAGCTTAGGGGTTACCCCGGGGCAAGAGACCCAGTACTTC. V is TRBV7-9 and J is TRBJ2-5, with D possibly TRBD2 on 5 matching bases. Trimming cost V 1 base and J 2 bases, with 14 bases left between them. The CDR3 consists of 16 residues. Germline CDR1 is SEHNR and CDR2 is FQNEAQ (reference sequence).

This clone was recorded only once. The chain links TRBV5-1 to TRBJ1-1; 8 positions match TRBD1. Trimming removed 0 bases from V and 4 bases from J; junction bases left unmatched: 5. CDR3 length equals 15 residues. Germline CDR1 reads SGHRS; CDR2 reads YFSETQ. CDR3 loop: CASSLGRQGITEAFF. The CDR3 nucleotides are TGCGCCAGCAGCTTGGGCCGACAGGGGATCACTGAAGCTTTCTTT.

The rearrangement uses TRBV19 and TRBJ2-7, with 10 nucleotides matching TRBD1. Germline CDR1 LNHDA, CDR2 SQIVND (reference sequence). The CDR3 consists of 15 residues. Trimming cost V 5 bases and J 2 bases; bases outside gene matches: 6. CDR3 amino acids: CASSAGQGDPYEQYF. The CDR3 nucleotides read TGTGCCAGTAGTGCAGGACAGGGGGATCCCTACGAGCAGTACTTC. Together with reference TRBV19 and TRBJ2-7, the CDR3 gives the full variable domain: DGGITQSPKYLFRKEGQNVTLSCEQNLNHDAMYWYRQDPGQGLRLIYYSQIVNDFQKGDIAEGYSVSREKKESFPLTVTSAQKNPTAFYLCASSAGQGDPYEQYFGPGTRLTVT.

This clone was counted a few times. In the same sample, other DNA sequences code for this CDR3. This chain uses TRBV4-3 with TRBJ1-2, with TRBD1 matching 7 bases. Germline assignment: CDR1 LGHNA and CDR2 YSLEER. The CDR3 has 14 amino acids. V lost 1 base, J lost 4 bases, and 3 bases stayed unmatched. CDR3 sequence reads: CASSQGQGGYGYTF. CDR3 DNA sequence: TGCGCCAGCAGCCAAGGACAGGGCGGCTATGGCTACACCTTC.

The chain uses TRBV28 and TRBJ1-4; D gene ambiguous. CDR1 MDHEN and CDR2 SYDVKM come from the germline V gene. This CDR3 has 12 amino acids. The CDR3 DNA sequence: TGTGTTTCCGGTACAACTAATGAAAAACTGTTTTTT. This codes for CVSGTTNEKLFF.

A remark on this clone: This sample also contains other DNA sequences that code for the same CDR3. The chain is built from TRBV28 and TRBJ2-3; 8 nucleotides match TRBD2. CDR1 is MDHEN and CDR2 is SYDVKM in the germline V gene. CDR3 length equals 15 residues. J gave up 3 bases and V 7 bases, and 9 bases lay outside the gene matches. The CDR3 region has the DNA TGTGCCAGCACATCGGGGGGGCAGGGAACAGATACGCAGTATTTT. Protein product: CASTSGGQGTDTQYF.

This clone appeared a single time. The chain couples TRBV5-8 to TRBJ1-4; TRBD1 might be the D (6 bases). Germline-derived CDR1 and CDR2 are SGHTS and YDEGEE. The CDR3 covers 15 residues. The ends were cut back, 1 base at V and 5 bases at J, with 12 bases in the middle. CDR3 region: CASSLSLQGNEKLFF. CDR3 nucleotide sequence: TGTGCCAGCAGCTTGTCTCTCCAGGGGAATGAAAAACTGTTTTTT.

This chain connects TRBV19 to TRBJ2-3; D perhaps matches TRBD1 (5 bases). Germline V CDR1 and CDR2: LNHDA, SQIVND (reference sequence). This CDR3 region has 17 residues. Deletions cut 5 bases from V and 5 bases from J, with 23 bases between. The CDR3, as DNA: TGTGCCAGTAGTCGGACAAACCCGCGGAGTACAGAAGATACGCAGTATTTT. Translation: CASSRTNPRSTEDTQYF. The full variable domain, rest sourced from reference TRBV19 and TRBJ2-3, is DGGITQSPKYLFRKEGQNVTLSCEQNLNHDAMYWYRQDPGQGLRLIYYSQIVNDFQKGDIAEGYSVSREKKESFPLTVTSAQKNPTAFYLCASSRTNPRSTEDTQYFGPGTRLTVL.

This clone was seen only once. The chain recombines TRBV25-1 with TRBJ2-1; 7 nucleotides align to TRBD2. V gave up 11 bases and J gave up 1 base; unmatched junction bases: 8. The germline gives CDR1 MGHDK, CDR2 SYGVNS. CDR3 length equals 14 residues. The CDR3 DNA follows: TGTGCCGACAACGAGCGGGGATCCTACAATGAGCAGTTCTTC. Translation: CADNERGSYNEQFF. The full variable domain, rest sourced from reference TRBV25-1 and TRBJ2-1, is EADIYQTPRYLVIGTGKKITLECSQTMGHDKMYWYQQDPGMELHLIHYSYGVNSTEKGDLSSESTVSRIRTEHFPLTLESARPSHTSQYLCADNERGSYNEQFFGPGTRLTVL.